Listed below are T cell receptor beta chains from one sample, sequenced in a study of cytomegalovirus exposure and HLA in healthy donors. The data were produced by immunoSEQ multiplex PCR, yet TCRdb's version contains in-frame clones alone and is incomplete. This sample yields approximately 110,000 clones, of which 60% to 75% are seen a single time; about a tenth belongs to the top ten. Sequenced sample: PBMCs. The origin of the receptors is a man aged 40-49 years in good health and CMV-seropositive. CDR3s include the opening cysteine and the closing phenylalanine or tryptophan. D genes are given only for firm matches. Some rows mark clone size as missing; the rest say once, few, many or name a class of expanded clone.

-,TRBJ1-2,-,TRBV28,TGTGCCAGCAGTCCCGACGGAGCATCGCACGGCTACACCTTC,CASSPDGASHGYTF
-,TRBJ1-5,-,TRBV4-1,TGCGCCAGCAGCCAGGATGGACAAATCAATCAGCCCCAGCATTTT,CASSQDGQINQPQHF
-,TRBJ2-2,-,TRBV6-1,TGTGCCAGCAGTGAATATTGGCAGGGTAGCACCGGGGAGCTGTTTTTT,CASSEYWQGSTGELFF
few,TRBJ1-3,-,TRBV2,TGTGCCAGCAGGGATCGTACAGGGCGCTCTGGAAACACCATATATTTT,CASRDRTGRSGNTIYF
few,TRBJ1-1,-,TRBV14,TGTGCCAGCAGCCATAGGGGGGGGGCAACTGAAGCTTTCTTT,CASSHRGGATEAFF
-,TRBJ2-1,TRBD2,TRBV5-4,TGTGCCAGCAGCCCCCCCAGCGGGACGAATGAGCAGTTCTTC,CASSPPSGTNEQFF
-,TRBJ2-2,-,TRBV7-2,TGTGCCAGCGGCCGAAGTCCCGGGGAGCTGTTTTTT,CASGRSPGELFF
-,TRBJ1-6,-,TRBV15,TGTGCCACCAGCAGAGATTATTCGGGTAATTCACCCCTCCACTTT,CATSRDYSGNSPLHF
-,TRBJ2-1,-,TRBV4-1,TGCGCCAGCAGCCAGGCGAGCGATGAGCAGTTCTTC,CASSQASDEQFF
few,TRBJ1-1,TRBD1,TRBV10-2,TGCGCCAGCAGTGATGGCCAGGGGGAGAACACTGAAGCTTTCTTT,CASSDGQGENTEAFF
-,TRBJ2-5,-,TRBV29-1,TGCAGCGCAGCAGAGCGGCAAGAGACCCAGTACTTC,CSAAERQETQYF
-,TRBJ2-1,-,TRBV6-5,TGTGCCAGCAGGGAGGACCCTACCTCGGTTGAGCAGTTCTTC,CASREDPTSVEQFF
-,TRBJ1-2,TRBD1,TRBV5-1,TGCGCCAGCAGCTCCTCTGGACAGGGCGGGTATGGCTACACCTTC,CASSSSGQGGYGYTF
-,TRBJ2-4,TRBD1,TRBV5-6,TGTGCCAGCAGCTATTGGGACAGGGAGGGCATTCAGTACTTC,CASSYWDREGIQYF
few,TRBJ2-6,-,TRBV4-3,TGCGCCAGCAGCCAAGACGCCGGGACATCTGGGGCCAACGTCCTGACTTTC,CASSQDAGTSGANVLTF
-,TRBJ2-1,-,TRBV2,TGTGCCAGCAGTAAGGTTGGGCTGAGCTCCTACAATGAGCAGTTCTTC,CASSKVGLSSYNEQFF
-,TRBJ2-1,-,TRBV7-2,TGTGCCAGCAGCTTATTTTTCACTTCGAGCGGTCACAATGAGCAGTTCTTC,CASSLFFTSSGHNEQFF
-,TRBJ2-3,TRBD2,TRBV7-3,TGTGCCAGCAGCCCCTGGACTAGCCGGGATACGCAGTATTTT,CASSPWTSRDTQYF
-,TRBJ1-2,TRBD1,TRBV5-4,TGTGCCAGCAGTCCTCAGGGGGGTTGGGGCTATGGCTACACCTTC,CASSPQGGWGYGYTF
-,TRBJ1-1,-,TRBV10-3,TGTGCCATCAGTGACCTAGGGGTGAACACTGAAGCTTTCTTT,CAISDLGVNTEAFF
-,TRBJ2-1,-,TRBV2,TGTGCCAGCAGTGGCATTAGCGCGACCTACAATGAGCAGTTCTTC,CASSGISATYNEQFF
once,TRBJ2-5,TRBD1,TRBV9,TGTGCCAGCAGCGCGACAGGGGGAAAAGCAGAGGAGACCCAGTACTTC,CASSATGGKAEETQYF
-,TRBJ1-5,-,TRBV7-2,TGTGCCAGCAGCCTTCTGGGAGACGGCCCCAAGCATTTT,CASSLLGDGPKHF
-,TRBJ2-1,TRBD1,TRBV25-1,TGTGCCAGCAGTACCAAAGGGGGCAGGAATGAGCAGTTCTTC,CASSTKGGRNEQFF
-,TRBJ2-3,TRBD1,TRBV28,TGTGCCAGCAGTCCCGACAGGGAAGGGGGAGATACGCAGTATTTT,CASSPDREGGDTQYF
few,TRBJ2-1,TRBD2,TRBV5-1,TGCGCCAGCAGCTCGCGGGCTAGCGGGTGGAATGAGCAGTTCTTC,CASSSRASGWNEQFF
-,TRBJ1-2,TRBD1,TRBV9,TGTGCCAGCAGCTCTCCAGGACAGGAGAACTATGGCTACACCTTC,CASSSPGQENYGYTF
-,TRBJ1-2,TRBD1,TRBV19,TGTGCCACCCAGGACAGGGAGCCCCATGGCTACACCTTC,CATQDREPHGYTF
-,TRBJ2-5,TRBD1,TRBV2,TGTGCCAGCAGACCTGACAGGGAGGAGACCCAGTACTTC,CASRPDREETQYF
-,TRBJ1-2,-,TRBV5-1,TGCGCCAGCAGCTTGACAGGGTTAAACTATGGCTACACCTTC,CASSLTGLNYGYTF
once,TRBJ2-7,TRBD2,TRBV27,TGTGCCAGCAGAACTAGCGGTAACTCCTACGAGCAGTACTTC,CASRTSGNSYEQYF
-,TRBJ1-1,TRBD1,TRBV29-1,TGCAGCGTCACCTCAGGGGGCACTGAAGCTTTCTTT,CSVTSGGTEAFF
-,TRBJ2-3,-,TRBV9,TGTGCCAGCTCCGTGAGGGATACGCAGTATTTT,CASSVRDTQYF
-,TRBJ1-1,-,TRBV6-1,TGTGCCAGCAGTGACAGGGCGCCCACTGAAGCTTTCTTT,CASSDRAPTEAFF
once,TRBJ2-3,TRBD2,TRBV4-2,TGTGCCAGCAGCCAAGAGGGACTAGCGGGAGGTCGGAGCACAGATACGCAGTATTTT,CASSQEGLAGGRSTDTQYF